This T cell receptor beta chain was identified during a study of identical twins. The study, taken as a whole, reports: Zero-insertion analyses might be partly confounded by invariant T cells like MAIT and iNKT. High-abundance cord blood beta clonotypes had fewer insertions; memory repertoires showed none.

A universal primer site was incorporated via template switching, and the cDNA contained unique molecular identifiers. Via MiXCR, TCRdb re-called the 5' RACE reads, giving one row per CDR3 protein. The sample contains hundreds of thousands of distinct CDR3 sequences, around 10% of which appear only once. All of the donors were Caucasians in good health. The V gene end was trimmed by 4 bases and the J gene end by 5 bases; junction bases not matched to a gene: 3. The CDR3 is 13 amino acids. This clonotype was seen only a few times. Its antigen is unidentified. Sequenced material: memory (CD45RO+) T cells sorted from blood. This clonotype originated in a woman aged 18-35 years in good health. The chain joins TRBV6-7 to TRBJ2-7; 9 positions agree with TRBD2. TRBV6-7 is treated as an ORF (open reading frame) with a function not yet certain. DNA of the CDR3: TGTGCCAGCAGTTCGACTAGCGGTCACGAGCAGTACTTC. Protein: CASSSTSGHEQYF.